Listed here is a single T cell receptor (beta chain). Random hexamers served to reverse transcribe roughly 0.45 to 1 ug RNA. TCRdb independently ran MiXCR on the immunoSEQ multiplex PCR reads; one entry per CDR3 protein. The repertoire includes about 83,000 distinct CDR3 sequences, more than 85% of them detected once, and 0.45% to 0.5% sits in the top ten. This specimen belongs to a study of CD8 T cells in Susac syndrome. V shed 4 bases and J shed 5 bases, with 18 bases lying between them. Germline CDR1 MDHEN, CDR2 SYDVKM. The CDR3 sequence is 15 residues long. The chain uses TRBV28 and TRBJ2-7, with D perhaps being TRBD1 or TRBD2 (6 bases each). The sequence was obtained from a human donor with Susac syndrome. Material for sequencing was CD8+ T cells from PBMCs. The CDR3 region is CASSSESDSGHEQYF. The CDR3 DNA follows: TGTGCCAGCAGTTCGGAATCGGACAGCGGGCACGAGCAGTACTTC.